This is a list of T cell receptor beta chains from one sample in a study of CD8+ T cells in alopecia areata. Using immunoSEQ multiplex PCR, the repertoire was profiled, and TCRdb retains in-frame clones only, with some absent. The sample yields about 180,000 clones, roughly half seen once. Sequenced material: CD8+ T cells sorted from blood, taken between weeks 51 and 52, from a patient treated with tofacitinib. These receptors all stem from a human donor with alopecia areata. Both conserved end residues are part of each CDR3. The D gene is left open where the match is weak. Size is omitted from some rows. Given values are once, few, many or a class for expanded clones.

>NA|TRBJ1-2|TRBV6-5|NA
TGTGCCAGCAGTTACCAGGGGACCTATGGCTACACCTTC
CASSYQGTYGYTF
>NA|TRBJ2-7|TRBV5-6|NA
TGTGCCAGCAGCTTGCCAGGAGACTACGAGCAGTACTTC
CASSLPGDYEQYF
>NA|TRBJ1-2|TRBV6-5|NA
TGTGCCAGCAGTGTACAGGGAAACTATGGCTACACCTTC
CASSVQGNYGYTF
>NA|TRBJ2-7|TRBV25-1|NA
TGTGCCAGCAGTGGGGCCCTCGAGCAGTACTTC
CASSGALEQYF
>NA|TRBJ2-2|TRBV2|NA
TGTGCCAGCAGTGATATCGGGGAGCTGTTTTTT
CASSDIGELFF
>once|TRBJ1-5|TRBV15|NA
TGTGCCACCAGCAGAGATTGGGACAAGGAATATAGCAATCAGCCCCAGCATTTT
CATSRDWDKEYSNQPQHF
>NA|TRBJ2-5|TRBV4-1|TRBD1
TGCGCCAGCACCCAAGCCCAGACAGGGGAAGAGACCCAGTACTTC
CASTQAQTGEETQYF
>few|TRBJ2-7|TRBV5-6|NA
TGTGCCAGCAGCTTCGGCAGGTTAGATGTTCTCTACGAGCAGTACTTC
CASSFGRLDVLYEQYF
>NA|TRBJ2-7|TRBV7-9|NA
TGTGCCAGCAGCCCGGGACTCCGCTACGAGCAGTACTTC
CASSPGLRYEQYF
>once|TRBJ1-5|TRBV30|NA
TGTGCCTGGAGTGTACAAGGGGCTTATCAGCCCCAGCATTTT
CAWSVQGAYQPQHF
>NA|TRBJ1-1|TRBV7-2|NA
TGTGCCAGCAGCTTAACGACGGCAAACACTGAAGCTTTCTTT
CASSLTTANTEAFF
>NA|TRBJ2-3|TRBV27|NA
TGTGCCAGCAGTTTCGCCAGCCTGGTCACAGATACGCAGTATTTT
CASSFASLVTDTQYF
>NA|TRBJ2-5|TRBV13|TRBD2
TGTGCCAGCAGCTTAGGGACTGAGACTAGCGGGCCCCAAGAGACCCAGTACTTC
CASSLGTETSGPQETQYF
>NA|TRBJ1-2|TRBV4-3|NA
TGCGCCAGCAGCCAAGTCATGCAAAAGTCCTATGGCTACACCTTC
CASSQVMQKSYGYTF
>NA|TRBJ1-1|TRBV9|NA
TGTGCCAGCAGCGGCAGGGGGAACACTGAAGCTTTCTTT
CASSGRGNTEAFF
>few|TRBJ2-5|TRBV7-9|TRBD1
TGTGCCAGCAGCTTAAGACAGGGCGCCTTCCAAGAGACCCAGTACTTC
CASSLRQGAFQETQYF
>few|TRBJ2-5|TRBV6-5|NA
TGTGCCAGCAGGTTCAGAGACCAGACCCAGTACTTC
CASRFRDQTQYF
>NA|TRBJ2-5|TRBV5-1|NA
TGCGCCAGCAGCGATTACAGGGTAGAATGGGACCAAGAGACCCAGTACTTC
CASSDYRVEWDQETQYF
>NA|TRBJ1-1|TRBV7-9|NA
TGTGCCAGCAGCTGGGTCGAAGGTGGGGGCCCCACTGAAGCTTTCTTT
CASSWVEGGGPTEAFF
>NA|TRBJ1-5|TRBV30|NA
TGTGCCTGGAGTAAACACGGCGGATATAGCAATCAGCCCCAGCATTTT
CAWSKHGGYSNQPQHF
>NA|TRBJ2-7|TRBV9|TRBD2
TGTGCCAGCAGCCCCGCGGCTAGCGGGGCCTACGAGCAGTACTTC
CASSPAASGAYEQYF
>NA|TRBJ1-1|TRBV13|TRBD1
TGTGCCAGCAGCCCGGGACAGGGCCTTCTTGAAGCTTTCTTT
CASSPGQGLLEAFF
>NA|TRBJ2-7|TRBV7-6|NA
TGTGCCAGCAGCTTAGACCTCTCCTACGAGCAGTACTTC
CASSLDLSYEQYF
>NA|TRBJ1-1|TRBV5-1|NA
TGCGCCAGCAGCTTGAATGTTGGTATGAACACTGAAGCTTTCTTT
CASSLNVGMNTEAFF
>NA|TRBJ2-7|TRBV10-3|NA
TGTGCCATCAGTGAGTCGATTGCCCCCGGGGGCAGGACTAACTTCTACGAGCAGTACTTC
CAISESIAPGGRTNFYEQYF
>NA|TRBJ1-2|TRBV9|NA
TGTGCCAGCAGCGTTGGGGGGACTTATGGCTACACCTTC
CASSVGGTYGYTF
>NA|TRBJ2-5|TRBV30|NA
TGTGCCTGGAGTGTTTCAGAGACCCAGTACTTC
CAWSVSETQYF
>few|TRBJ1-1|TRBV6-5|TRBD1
TGTGCCACCTGGGACAGTATGAACACTGAAGCTTTCTTT
CATWDSMNTEAFF
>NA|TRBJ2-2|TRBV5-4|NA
TGTGCCAGCAGCTCCGGATCCGGGGAGCTGTTTTTT
CASSSGSGELFF
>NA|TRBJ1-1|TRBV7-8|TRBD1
TGTGCCAGCAGCTTAGCGGGACAGGGTATCGCTGAAGCTTTCTTT
CASSLAGQGIAEAFF
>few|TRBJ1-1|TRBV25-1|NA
TGTGCCAGCATCCGGACAGACGCTGAAGCTTTCTTT
CASIRTDAEAFF
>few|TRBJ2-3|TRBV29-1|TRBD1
TGCAGCGCTGGACAGGGGGCCACAGATACGCAGTATTTT
CSAGQGATDTQYF
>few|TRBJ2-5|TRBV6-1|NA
TGTGCCAGCAGTGGGGACACCCAAGAGACCCAGTACTTC
CASSGDTQETQYF
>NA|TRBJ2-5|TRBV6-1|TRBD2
TGTGCCAGCCATTTGGACACTAGCGGTTATGAGACCCAGTACTTC
CASHLDTSGYETQYF
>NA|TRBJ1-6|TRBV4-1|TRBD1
TGCGCCAGCAGCCAAGAGGGACAGGGTAATTCACCCCTCCACTTT
CASSQEGQGNSPLHF
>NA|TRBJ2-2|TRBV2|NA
TGTGCCAGCAGTGGACTCCCGGTTGGTACCGGGGAGCTGTTTTTT
CASSGLPVGTGELFF
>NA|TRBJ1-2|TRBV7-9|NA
TGTGCCAGCAGCGGAACCGGGACACAGGGTGGCTACACCTTC
CASSGTGTQGGYTF
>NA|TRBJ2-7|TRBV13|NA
TGTGCCAGCAGCTTACGGGGCTACGAGCAGTACTTC
CASSLRGYEQYF
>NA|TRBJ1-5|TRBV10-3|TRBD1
TGTGCCATCAGTGGGGACAGTCCGCAGCCCCAGCATTTT
CAISGDSPQPQHF
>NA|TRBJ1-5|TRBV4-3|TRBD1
TGCGCCAGCAGCCGCCTGACAGGGAACAATCAGCCCCAGCATTTT
CASSRLTGNNQPQHF
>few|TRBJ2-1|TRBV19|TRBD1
TGTGCCAGCGGACAGGGTCCCCCCAATGAGCAGTTCTTC
CASGQGPPNEQFF
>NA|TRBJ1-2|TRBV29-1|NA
TGCAGCGTTCCCAGGGAAGTCTATGGCTACACCTTC
CSVPREVYGYTF
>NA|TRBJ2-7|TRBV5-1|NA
TGCGCCAGCAGCTTCACAGGTTCCTCCTACGAGCAGTACTTC
CASSFTGSSYEQYF
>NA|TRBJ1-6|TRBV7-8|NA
TGTGCCAGCAGCCCTTCAGGACTATACAATTCACCCCTCCACTTT
CASSPSGLYNSPLHF
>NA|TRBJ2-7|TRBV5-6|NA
TGTGCCAGCAGCCGCGCGCACACATCCTACGAGCAGTACTTC
CASSRAHTSYEQYF
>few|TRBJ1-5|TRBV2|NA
TGTGCCAGCAGTTTTACAGGCTCTCAGCCCCAGCATTTT
CASSFTGSQPQHF
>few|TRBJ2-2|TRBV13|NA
TGTGCCAGCAGCTTAGTGTCTGGGGAGCTGTTTTTT
CASSLVSGELFF
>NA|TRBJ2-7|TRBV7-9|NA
TGTGCCAGCAGCTTACCCGGGGCCCGGTGGGAGCAGTACTTC
CASSLPGARWEQYF
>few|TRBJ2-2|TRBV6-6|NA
TGTGCCAGCGGGGTTGCTAGTGGGGAGCTGTTTTTT
CASGVASGELFF
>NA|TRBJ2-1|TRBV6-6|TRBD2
TGTGCCAGCAGTTACAGCGGGGGTTACAATGAGCAGTTCTTC
CASSYSGGYNEQFF